This TCR beta chain came from a study of human T cells and chemical hapten exposure. Individual cDNA molecules had unique molecular identifiers attached to them by the library. TCRdb reprocessed the RACE reads via MiXCR and lists one record per CDR3 protein. The data show 62,000 or so distinct CDR3 sequences, roughly 9.7% seen once. As to time point: pre-sensitization, week 0. Sample treatment: therapeutic diphenylcyclopropenone sensitization with weekly scalp DPC. This CDR3 has 15 amino acids. CDR1 is MDHEN and CDR2 is SYDVKM in the germline V gene. After removal of 2 bases from V and 2 bases from J, the junction contained 4 bases not matched to a gene.

V gene TRBV28 combines with J gene TRBJ2-7; TRBD2 matches at 9 bases. This material consisted of whole blood, taken in connection with sensitization to the hapten diphenylcyclopropenone (DPC). The TCR originated in a woman between 45 and 60 years old with alopecia areata. Some clones in this sample may be carry-over from other donors' samples. For the CDR3, the DNA is TGTGCCAGCAGTTTAGCGGGAGGGGGAACCTACGAGCAGTACTTC. Its translation: CASSLAGGGTYEQYF.